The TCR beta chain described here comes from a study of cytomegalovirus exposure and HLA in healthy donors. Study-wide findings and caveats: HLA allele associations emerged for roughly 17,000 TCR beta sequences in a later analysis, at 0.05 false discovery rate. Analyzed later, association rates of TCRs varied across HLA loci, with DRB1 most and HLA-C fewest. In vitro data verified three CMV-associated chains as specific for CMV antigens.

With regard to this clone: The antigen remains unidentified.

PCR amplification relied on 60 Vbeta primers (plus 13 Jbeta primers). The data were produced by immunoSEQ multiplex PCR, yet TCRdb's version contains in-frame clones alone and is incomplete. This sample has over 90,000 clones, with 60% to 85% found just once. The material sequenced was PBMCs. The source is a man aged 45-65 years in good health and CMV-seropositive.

The CDR3 is CASSLTTYEQYF. The CDR3 bases are TGTGCCAGCAGCCTAACCACCTACGAGCAGTACTTC. V gene TRBV7-2 combines with J gene TRBJ2-7; the D is unclear. The CDR3 length is 12 residues. Trimming pared 5 bases from V and 2 bases from J, leaving 7 bases between. Germline V gene data show CDR1 as SGHTA and CDR2 as FQGNSA. Using reference TRBV7-2 and TRBJ2-7 for the parts outside the CDR3, the full variable domain is GAGVSQSPSNKVTEKGKDVELRCDPISGHTALYWYRQSLGQGLEFLIYFQGNSAPDKSGLPSDRFSAERTGGSVSTLTIQRTQQEDSAVYLCASSLTTYEQYFGPGTRLTVT.